Listed below are T cell receptor beta chains from one sample, sequenced in a study of CD8 T cells in ankylosing spondylitis. TCRdb passed the 5' RACE reads through MiXCR, listing each CDR3 protein once. Altogether about 190,000 distinct CDR3 sequences are present, 10% to 15% being singletons, with the ten largest covering 8% to 13%. Specimen: blood, either unsorted or a sorted T cell fraction (not recorded which). These receptor sequences come from a female donor with ankylosing spondylitis or in good health (not recorded which). Both conserved end residues are part of each CDR3. D genes are given only for firm matches. Part of the rows lack a size; the others show once, few, many or a class for expanded clones.

D gene: TRBD2
V gene: TRBV5-1
J gene: TRBJ2-2
clone size: many
CDR3 DNA: TGCGCCAGCAGCCGGACTAGCGGGAATTTCGGGACCGGGGAGCTGTTTTTT
CDR3 protein: CASSRTSGNFGTGELFF

D gene: NA
V gene: TRBV6-2/TRBV6-3
J gene: TRBJ2-1
clone size: many
CDR3 DNA: TGTGCCAGCAGTTGGGTGAATCAGAATGAGCAGTTCTTC
CDR3 protein: CASSWVNQNEQFF

D gene: TRBD1
V gene: TRBV20-1
J gene: TRBJ2-3
clone size: many
CDR3 DNA: TGCAGTGCTAGGGGACAGGAAGTTGCAGATACGCAGTATTTT
CDR3 protein: CSARGQEVADTQYF

D gene: NA
V gene: TRBV20-1
J gene: TRBJ1-5
clone size: NA
CDR3 DNA: TGCAGTGCGCTGGGGGCCTCGGGCAATCAGCCCCAGCATTTT
CDR3 protein: CSALGASGNQPQHF

D gene: TRBD2
V gene: TRBV10-3
J gene: TRBJ2-3
clone size: NA
CDR3 DNA: TGTGCCATCAGACTAGCGGGAGATACGCAGTATTTT
CDR3 protein: CAIRLAGDTQYF

D gene: NA
V gene: TRBV24-1
J gene: TRBJ2-7
clone size: many
CDR3 DNA: TGTGCCACCAGTGATTTAACCCCTCGGGACGAGCAGTACTTC
CDR3 protein: CATSDLTPRDEQYF

D gene: TRBD1
V gene: TRBV29-1
J gene: TRBJ1-6
clone size: many
CDR3 DNA: TGCAGCGTTACCACCGGGACAGAGGATTCACCCCTCCACTTT
CDR3 protein: CSVTTGTEDSPLHF

D gene: NA
V gene: TRBV12-3/TRBV12-4
J gene: TRBJ2-2
clone size: NA
CDR3 DNA: TGTGCCAACAGTTTAGCAGACACCGGGGAGCTGTTTTTT
CDR3 protein: CANSLADTGELFF

D gene: NA
V gene: TRBV12-3/TRBV12-4
J gene: TRBJ1-2
clone size: many
CDR3 DNA: TGTGCCAGCAGTATCCCGGGACCGTACTCCTATGGCTACACCTTC
CDR3 protein: CASSIPGPYSYGYTF

D gene: NA
V gene: TRBV12-3/TRBV12-4
J gene: TRBJ2-7
clone size: many
CDR3 DNA: TGTGCCAGCAGTTCTCGGACAGCCCTTTCGTACGAGCAGTACTTC
CDR3 protein: CASSSRTALSYEQYF

D gene: NA
V gene: TRBV7-9
J gene: TRBJ2-7
clone size: NA
CDR3 DNA: TGTGCCAGCAGCTTGGCAGGGTGGGCTTACGAGCAGTACTTC
CDR3 protein: CASSLAGWAYEQYF

D gene: NA
V gene: TRBV7-6
J gene: TRBJ1-1
clone size: many
CDR3 DNA: TGTGCCAGCAGCTTATTTGTGAACACTGAAGCTTTCTTT
CDR3 protein: CASSLFVNTEAFF

D gene: TRBD1
V gene: TRBV2
J gene: TRBJ2-1
clone size: few
CDR3 DNA: TGTGCCAGCAGTGCCCTGACAGGGTTGGGCAATGAGCAGTTCTTC
CDR3 protein: CASSALTGLGNEQFF

D gene: TRBD1
V gene: TRBV4-1
J gene: TRBJ1-5
clone size: NA
CDR3 DNA: TGCGCCAGCAGCCAAACACAGGGGAGCAATCAGCCCCAGCATTTT
CDR3 protein: CASSQTQGSNQPQHF

D gene: TRBD1
V gene: TRBV24-1
J gene: TRBJ1-4
clone size: many
CDR3 DNA: TGTGCCACCAGTGATACAAGACAGGGAAATGAAAAACTGTTTTTT
CDR3 protein: CATSDTRQGNEKLFF

D gene: NA
V gene: TRBV9
J gene: TRBJ1-4
clone size: many
CDR3 DNA: TGTGCCAGCAGCGTAGGACCGTCAGGCCTCGTACCTGCAACTAATGAAAAACTGTTTTTT
CDR3 protein: CASSVGPSGLVPATNEKLFF

D gene: TRBD2
V gene: TRBV4-3
J gene: TRBJ2-3
clone size: few
CDR3 DNA: TGCGCCAGCAGCCAACGACTAGCGGGAGTTTCAGATACGCAGTATTTT
CDR3 protein: CASSQRLAGVSDTQYF

D gene: TRBD1
V gene: TRBV5-1
J gene: TRBJ2-1
clone size: many
CDR3 DNA: TGCGCCAGCAGCGACCCGGGACAGGGGGCAGGTGAGCAGTTCTTC
CDR3 protein: CASSDPGQGAGEQFF

D gene: NA
V gene: TRBV15
J gene: TRBJ2-2
clone size: many
CDR3 DNA: TGTGCCACCAGCAGAGATTTGATAGGGCCGACCGGGGAGCTGTTTTTT
CDR3 protein: CATSRDLIGPTGELFF

D gene: TRBD1
V gene: TRBV20-1
J gene: TRBJ2-2
clone size: NA
CDR3 DNA: TGCAGTGCTCCTAAGACAGGGGGCGGGACCGGGGAGCTGTTTTTT
CDR3 protein: CSAPKTGGGTGELFF

D gene: TRBD1
V gene: TRBV7-9
J gene: TRBJ1-1
clone size: once
CDR3 DNA: TGTGCCAGCAGCTTCAGACAGGGGTTGAACACTGAAGCTTTCTTT
CDR3 protein: CASSFRQGLNTEAFF

D gene: TRBD1
V gene: TRBV5-1
J gene: TRBJ1-1
clone size: many
CDR3 DNA: TGCGCCAGCAGCCCGGACAGGGAGGGGAACACTGAAGCTTTCTTT
CDR3 protein: CASSPDREGNTEAFF

D gene: NA
V gene: TRBV29-1
J gene: TRBJ1-3
clone size: many
CDR3 DNA: TGCAGCATAGACGGAGACAGAGCCTCTGGAAACACCATATATTTT
CDR3 protein: CSIDGDRASGNTIYF

D gene: NA
V gene: TRBV5-6
J gene: TRBJ2-7
clone size: many
CDR3 DNA: TGTGCCAGCACGAGCGGCCGTCTCTACGAGCAGTACTTC
CDR3 protein: CASTSGRLYEQYF

D gene: TRBD1
V gene: TRBV28
J gene: TRBJ1-5
clone size: many
CDR3 DNA: TGTGCCAGCAGTCTGACAGGGGAACATCAGCCCCAGCATTTT
CDR3 protein: CASSLTGEHQPQHF

D gene: NA
V gene: TRBV18
J gene: TRBJ2-2
clone size: few
CDR3 DNA: TGTGCCAGCTCACCACCTAGCACGAACACCGGGGAGCTGTTTTTT
CDR3 protein: CASSPPSTNTGELFF

D gene: TRBD1
V gene: TRBV25-1
J gene: TRBJ2-6
clone size: NA
CDR3 DNA: TGTGCCAGCAGGACAGGGTACGGGGCCAACGTCCTGACTTTC
CDR3 protein: CASRTGYGANVLTF

D gene: NA
V gene: TRBV20-1
J gene: TRBJ1-1
clone size: many
CDR3 DNA: TGCAGTGCTAGGTCGTCGGTTCGAAACACTGAAGCTTTCTTT
CDR3 protein: CSARSSVRNTEAFF

D gene: TRBD1
V gene: TRBV12-3/TRBV12-4
J gene: TRBJ1-6
clone size: many
CDR3 DNA: TGTGCCAGCAGTCCGACAGGGGATAATTCACCCCTCCACTTT
CDR3 protein: CASSPTGDNSPLHF

D gene: TRBD2
V gene: TRBV20-1
J gene: TRBJ2-1
clone size: many
CDR3 DNA: TGCAGTCCTAGCGGGAGTAATGAGCAGTTCTTC
CDR3 protein: CSPSGSNEQFF

D gene: NA
V gene: TRBV12-3/TRBV12-4
J gene: TRBJ1-3
clone size: many
CDR3 DNA: TGTGCCAGCACCGATGACAGAGGGGCTGGAAACACCATATATTTT
CDR3 protein: CASTDDRGAGNTIYF

D gene: NA
V gene: TRBV11-2
J gene: TRBJ2-7
clone size: NA
CDR3 DNA: TGTGCCAGCAGCTTAGCCCCATCGTCCGAGCAGTACTTC
CDR3 protein: CASSLAPSSEQYF

D gene: NA
V gene: TRBV20-1
J gene: TRBJ2-3
clone size: many
CDR3 DNA: TGCAGTGGGCCGGACCTAGCTGCTACTGATACGCAGTATTTT
CDR3 protein: CSGPDLAATDTQYF

D gene: NA
V gene: TRBV7-2
J gene: TRBJ2-6
clone size: NA
CDR3 DNA: TGTGCCAGCAGCTTAAAATCCGGGGCCAACGTCCTGACTTTC
CDR3 protein: CASSLKSGANVLTF

D gene: TRBD1
V gene: TRBV28
J gene: TRBJ1-1
clone size: many
CDR3 DNA: TGTGCCAGCAGTTTTCCCGGGGACAGATCTTACGACACTGAAGCTTTCTTT
CDR3 protein: CASSFPGDRSYDTEAFF

D gene: TRBD1
V gene: TRBV11-1
J gene: TRBJ2-1
clone size: many
CDR3 DNA: TGTGCCAGCAGCTCAAACCGGGCAGGGACAGGGGAGCAGGGTGAGCAGTTCTTC
CDR3 protein: CASSSNRAGTGEQGEQFF

D gene: NA
V gene: TRBV28
J gene: TRBJ1-2
clone size: many
CDR3 DNA: TGTGCCAGCAGTTCCGGGAACTCCGGCTATGGCTACACCTTC
CDR3 protein: CASSSGNSGYGYTF

D gene: NA
V gene: TRBV29-1
J gene: TRBJ2-5
clone size: many
CDR3 DNA: TGCAGCGTTGGCTTCTCCGGGGAGACCCAGTACTTC
CDR3 protein: CSVGFSGETQYF

D gene: NA
V gene: TRBV19
J gene: TRBJ1-1
clone size: NA
CDR3 DNA: TGTGCCAGTAGTACCCAGCCAGGCCTGAACACTGAAGCTTTCTTT
CDR3 protein: CASSTQPGLNTEAFF

D gene: TRBD1
V gene: TRBV27
J gene: TRBJ1-2
clone size: many
CDR3 DNA: TGTGCCAGCAGTGAGGGACAGGGCGTGGATGGCTACACCTTC
CDR3 protein: CASSEGQGVDGYTF

D gene: NA
V gene: TRBV12-3/TRBV12-4
J gene: TRBJ1-4
clone size: many
CDR3 DNA: TGTGCCAGCAGTGGATTGGGGGAAAAACTGTTTTTT
CDR3 protein: CASSGLGEKLFF

D gene: TRBD2
V gene: TRBV12-3/TRBV12-4
J gene: TRBJ2-7
clone size: NA
CDR3 DNA: TGTGCCAGCAGTTTAAATCTTCGAGTAGCGGGAGATCCGGCTTCTGCTTTCGAGCAGTACTTC
CDR3 protein: CASSLNLRVAGDPASAFEQYF

D gene: NA
V gene: TRBV7-2
J gene: TRBJ1-2
clone size: many
CDR3 DNA: TGTGCCAGCAGCCTCGAATGGCAGAACTATGGCTACACCTTC
CDR3 protein: CASSLEWQNYGYTF

D gene: NA
V gene: TRBV11-2
J gene: TRBJ2-2
clone size: many
CDR3 DNA: TGTGCCAGCAGCTTAGATCGGGTGGGGTTCACCGGGGAGCTGTTTTTT
CDR3 protein: CASSLDRVGFTGELFF

D gene: NA
V gene: TRBV7-2
J gene: TRBJ2-7
clone size: NA
CDR3 DNA: TGTGCCAGCAGCCCAGGAAGAGGTCCGGTCTACGAGCAGTACTTC
CDR3 protein: CASSPGRGPVYEQYF

D gene: NA
V gene: TRBV4-1
J gene: TRBJ1-5
clone size: many
CDR3 DNA: TGCGCCAGCAGCCAAGATTACGGGGTAGGGCCCCAGCATTTT
CDR3 protein: CASSQDYGVGPQHF

D gene: TRBD1
V gene: TRBV20-1
J gene: TRBJ1-2
clone size: NA
CDR3 DNA: TGCAGTGCTAGAGATTTGGACAGGGGGCGTCAGGACTATGGCTACACCTTC
CDR3 protein: CSARDLDRGRQDYGYTF

D gene: NA
V gene: TRBV9
J gene: TRBJ1-1
clone size: many
CDR3 DNA: TGTGCCAGCAGTGCAGCCCCAGGGGTGAACACTGAAGCTTTCTTT
CDR3 protein: CASSAAPGVNTEAFF

D gene: NA
V gene: TRBV27
J gene: TRBJ1-1
clone size: many
CDR3 DNA: TGTGCCAGCAGCCCTTCTGAGGGGGCTGAAGCTTTCTTT
CDR3 protein: CASSPSEGAEAFF

D gene: NA
V gene: TRBV4-1
J gene: TRBJ1-1
clone size: many
CDR3 DNA: TGCGCCAGCAGATCAGAACTCCTGGGGAACACTGAAGCTTTCTTT
CDR3 protein: CASRSELLGNTEAFF

D gene: NA
V gene: TRBV21-1
J gene: TRBJ2-7
clone size: NA
CDR3 DNA: TGTGCCAGCAGCAATTACACATTAACCTACGAGCAGTACTTC
CDR3 protein: CASSNYTLTYEQYF

D gene: NA
V gene: TRBV6-2/TRBV6-3
J gene: TRBJ2-7
clone size: NA
CDR3 DNA: TGTGCCAGCAGTCCTCAGGATAACTACGAGCAGTACTTC
CDR3 protein: CASSPQDNYEQYF

D gene: NA
V gene: TRBV20-1
J gene: TRBJ2-2
clone size: many
CDR3 DNA: TGCAGTGCTAGAGGGACGTACACCGGGGAGCTGTTTTTT
CDR3 protein: CSARGTYTGELFF

D gene: NA
V gene: TRBV3-1
J gene: TRBJ1-1
clone size: many
CDR3 DNA: TGTGCCAGCAGCCAAGAAGGGGGGAACACTGAAGCTTTCTTT
CDR3 protein: CASSQEGGNTEAFF

D gene: NA
V gene: TRBV20-1
J gene: TRBJ2-5
clone size: many
CDR3 DNA: TGCAGTGCTAGAGATGGGGGGGCCCAAGAGACCCAGTACTTC
CDR3 protein: CSARDGGAQETQYF

D gene: NA
V gene: TRBV5-1
J gene: TRBJ2-1
clone size: many
CDR3 DNA: TGCGCCAGCAGCCTCGAGGACTCCTACAATGAGCAGTTCTTC
CDR3 protein: CASSLEDSYNEQFF

D gene: TRBD2
V gene: TRBV12-3/TRBV12-4
J gene: TRBJ2-7
clone size: NA
CDR3 DNA: TGTGCCAGCAGTTCCCTAGCGGGAGACCACGAGCAGTCCTTC
CDR3 protein: CASSSLAGDHEQSF

D gene: TRBD1
V gene: TRBV28
J gene: TRBJ1-5
clone size: many
CDR3 DNA: TGTGCCAGCGCACCCCGGGACAGGGAGAACAATCAGCCCCAGCATTTT
CDR3 protein: CASAPRDRENNQPQHF